The sequence of this T cell receptor (beta chain) was determined in a study of CD8 T cells in ankylosing spondylitis. Study-wide findings and caveats: Reportedly, matched ankylosing spondylitis synovial fluid was significantly enriched for disease-linked clones. A motif of 7 to 9 highly homologous TCR beta variants was seen as apparently characteristic of ankylosing spondylitis blood.

This clonotype was recorded at least ten times. Its antigen is not known. Scientists made TCR beta libraries using quantitative 5'-RACE with molecular barcodes. TCRdb passed the 5' RACE reads through MiXCR, listing each CDR3 protein once. The table has roughly 440,000 distinct CDR3 sequences, approximately 17% seen once. Per germline, CDR1 SEHNR and CDR2 FQNEAQ (reference sequence). Trimming left V 0 bases short and J 5 bases short, with 13 bases between. CDR3 length: 15 amino acids. Sequencing input: blood, either unsorted or a sorted T cell fraction (not recorded which). The receptor comes from a male donor with ankylosing spondylitis. V and J are TRBV7-9 and TRBJ2-5; D is unresolved. CDR3 protein: CASSLAPLMKETQYF. CDR3 in DNA: TGTGCCAGCAGCTTAGCGCCCCTAATGAAGGAGACCCAGTACTTC.